The entry below describes one T cell receptor beta chain. Germline assignment: CDR1 LNHDA and CDR2 SQIVND (reference sequence). The trim removed 3 bases at V and 7 bases at J, leaving 7 bases unmatched. The CDR3 extends over 14 amino acids. This entry is derived from a study of CD8 T cell repertoires and HIV-1 epitope variants. Study information: Control wells had CMV/EBV/flu peptides, negative Ebola AY9, or no peptide. Epitopes were three Gag families plus Nef HW9 and YT9.

Generated by immunoSEQ multiplex PCR, the TCRdb table keeps only in-frame clones and is missing some. The data show over 90,000 clones, roughly 81% seen once. The sequence came from a male donor with HIV. J is TRBJ2-7 and V is TRBV19; 9 bases map to TRBD2. The sample was uncultured baseline CD8+ T cells from peripheral blood mononuclear cells (PBMCs). CDR3 sequence reads: CASSMGVAGEEQYF. CDR3 bases: TGTGCCAGTAGTATGGGGGTAGCGGGAGAAGAGCAGTACTTC.